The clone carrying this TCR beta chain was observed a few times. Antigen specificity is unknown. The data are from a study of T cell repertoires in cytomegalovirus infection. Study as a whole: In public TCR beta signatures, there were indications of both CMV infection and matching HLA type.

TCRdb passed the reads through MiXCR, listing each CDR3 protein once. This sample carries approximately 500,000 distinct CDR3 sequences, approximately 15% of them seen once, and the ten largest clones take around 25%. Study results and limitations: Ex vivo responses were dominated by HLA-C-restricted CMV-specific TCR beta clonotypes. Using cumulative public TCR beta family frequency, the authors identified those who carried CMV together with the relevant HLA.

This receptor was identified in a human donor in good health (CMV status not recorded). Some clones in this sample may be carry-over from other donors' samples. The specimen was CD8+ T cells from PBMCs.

The CDR3 reads CSARPKGGKGTDTQYF. CDR3 coding DNA: TGCAGTGCTAGACCTAAGGGGGGTAAGGGTACAGATACGCAGTATTTT. The chain combines TRBV20-1 with TRBJ2-3, with D perhaps TRBD1 or TRBD2 (6 bases each). Trimming removed 2 bases at V and 3 bases at J, with 18 bases between. The germline V gene encodes CDR1 DFQATT and CDR2 SNEGSKA (reference sequence). The length of the CDR3 is 16 residues.